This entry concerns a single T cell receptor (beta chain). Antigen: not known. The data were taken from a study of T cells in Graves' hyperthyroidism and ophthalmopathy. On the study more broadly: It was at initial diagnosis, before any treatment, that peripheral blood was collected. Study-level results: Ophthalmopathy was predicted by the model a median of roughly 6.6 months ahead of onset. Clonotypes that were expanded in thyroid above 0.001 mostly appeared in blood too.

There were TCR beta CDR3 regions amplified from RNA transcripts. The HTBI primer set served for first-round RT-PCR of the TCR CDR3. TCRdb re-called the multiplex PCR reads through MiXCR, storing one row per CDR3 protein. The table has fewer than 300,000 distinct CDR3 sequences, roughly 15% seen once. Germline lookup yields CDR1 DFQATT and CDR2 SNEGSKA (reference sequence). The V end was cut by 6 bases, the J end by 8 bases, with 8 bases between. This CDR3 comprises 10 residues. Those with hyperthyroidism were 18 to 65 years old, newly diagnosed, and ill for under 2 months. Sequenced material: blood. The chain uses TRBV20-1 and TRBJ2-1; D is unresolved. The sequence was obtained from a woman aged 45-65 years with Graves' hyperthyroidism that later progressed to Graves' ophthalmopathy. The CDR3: CSASSDEQFF. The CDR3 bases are TGCAGTGCGTCCAGCGATGAGCAGTTCTTC.